In this sample, the clone carrying this T cell receptor beta chain turned up a few times. The antigen remains unidentified. CDR3 size: 15 residues. J was trimmed by 7 bases and V by 1 base; bases with no gene match: 4. Germline-derived CDR1 and CDR2 are MDHEN and SYDVKM. This specimen belongs to a study of cytomegalovirus exposure and HLA in healthy donors. Broader study findings: The sole available immune exposure information was CMV serostatus. A highly shared variant cluster was judged a likely technical artifact.

Researchers ran the PCR with 60 Vbeta and 13 Jbeta primers. Method: immunoSEQ multiplex PCR; TCRdb's copy keeps in-frame clones and lacks some. Of some 150,000 clones detected, less than 10% appear once; the ten largest clones hold 1.8%. This receptor was identified in a male donor in good health and CMV-seronegative. The rearrangement links TRBV28 to TRBJ1-5; the match to TRBD1 covers 10 bases. The sequenced sample was PBMCs. The CDR3 nucleotides are TGTGCCAGCAGTTTATTTGGACAGGGGGAACAGCCCCAGCATTTT. Translating gives CASSLFGQGEQPQHF.